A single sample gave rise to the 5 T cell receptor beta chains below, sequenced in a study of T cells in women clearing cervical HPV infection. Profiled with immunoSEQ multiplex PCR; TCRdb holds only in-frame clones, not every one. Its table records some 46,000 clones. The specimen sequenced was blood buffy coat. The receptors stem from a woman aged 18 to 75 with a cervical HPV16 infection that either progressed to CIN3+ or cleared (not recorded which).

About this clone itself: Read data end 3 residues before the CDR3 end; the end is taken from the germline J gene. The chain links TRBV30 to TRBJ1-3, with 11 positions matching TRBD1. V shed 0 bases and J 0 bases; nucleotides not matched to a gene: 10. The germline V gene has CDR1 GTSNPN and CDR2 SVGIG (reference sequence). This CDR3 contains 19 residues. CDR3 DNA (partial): TGTGCCTGGAGTGTAACCCGGACAGGGGGCGTCCGCTCTGGAAACACC. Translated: CAWSVTRTGGVRSGNT. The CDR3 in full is CAWSVTRTGGVRSGNTIYF.

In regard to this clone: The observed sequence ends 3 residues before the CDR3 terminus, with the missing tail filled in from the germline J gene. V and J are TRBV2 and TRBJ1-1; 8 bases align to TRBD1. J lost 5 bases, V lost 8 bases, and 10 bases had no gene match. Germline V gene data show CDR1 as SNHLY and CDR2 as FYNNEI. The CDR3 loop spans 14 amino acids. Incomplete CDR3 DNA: TGTGCCAGCCGGACAGGGAAGGTCGAAACTGAA. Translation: CASRTGKVETE. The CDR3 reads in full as CASRTGKVETEAFF.

The CDR3 sequence is CASSFSGGGFNEQFF. The DNA read from the CDR3 is TGTGCCAGCAGTTTTAGCGGGGGGGGGTTCAATGAG. This chain connects TRBV7-9 to TRBJ2-1, with TRBD2 matching over 11 bases. The read comes to an end 3 residues before the CDR3 does, leaving the germline J gene to fill in the end. V shed 6 bases and J 6 bases; nucleotides not matched to a gene: 7. CDR3 length: 15 amino acids. The germline V gene encodes CDR1 SEHNR and CDR2 FQNEAQ (reference sequence).

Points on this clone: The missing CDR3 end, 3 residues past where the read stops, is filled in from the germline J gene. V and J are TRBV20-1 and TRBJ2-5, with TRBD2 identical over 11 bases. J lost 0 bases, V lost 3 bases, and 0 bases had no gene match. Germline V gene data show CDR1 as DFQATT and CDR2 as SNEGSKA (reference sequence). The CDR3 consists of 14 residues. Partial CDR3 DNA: TGCAGTGCTAGGACTAGCGGGAACCAAGAGACC. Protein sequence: CSARTSGNQET. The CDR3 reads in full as CSARTSGNQETQYF.

The CDR3 reads CSARPGGAGQPQHF. The part of the CDR3 DNA that was read is TGCAGTGCTAGGCCTGGGGGCGCAGGTCAGCCC. The rearrangement uses TRBV20-1 and TRBJ1-5, with TRBD1 as a possible D gene (6 bases). Read coverage stops 3 residues before the CDR3 terminus; the germline J gene supplies the remainder. Trimming cost V 3 bases and J 6 bases, with 15 bases left between them. The germline V gene has CDR1 DFQATT and CDR2 SNEGSKA (reference sequence). This CDR3 is 14 amino acids long.